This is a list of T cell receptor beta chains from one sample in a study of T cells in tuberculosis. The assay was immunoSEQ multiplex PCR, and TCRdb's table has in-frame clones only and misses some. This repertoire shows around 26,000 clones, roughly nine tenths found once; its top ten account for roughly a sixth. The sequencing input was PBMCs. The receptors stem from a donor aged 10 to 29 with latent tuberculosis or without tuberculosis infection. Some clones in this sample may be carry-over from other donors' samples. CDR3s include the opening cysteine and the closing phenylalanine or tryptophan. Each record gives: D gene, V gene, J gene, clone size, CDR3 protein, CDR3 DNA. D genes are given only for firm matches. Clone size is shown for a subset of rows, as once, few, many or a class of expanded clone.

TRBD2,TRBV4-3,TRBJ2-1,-,CASSQDLVGASGVNNEQFF,TGCGCCAGCAGCCAAGATCTCGTCGGGGCTAGCGGGGTTAACAATGAGCAGTTCTTC
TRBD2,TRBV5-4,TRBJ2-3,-,CASSWKRGAPTDTQYF,TGTGCCAGCAGCTGGAAGCGGGGGGCCCCAACAGATACGCAGTATTTT
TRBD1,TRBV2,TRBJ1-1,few,CASKEDRDPNTEAFF,TGTGCCAGCAAAGAGGACAGGGACCCTAACACTGAAGCTTTCTTT
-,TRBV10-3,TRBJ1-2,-,CAISELRQGGYTF,TGTGCCATCAGTGAGCTCCGGCAGGGAGGCTACACCTTC
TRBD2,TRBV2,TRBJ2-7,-,CASGTSVLYEQYF,TGTGCCAGCGGGACTAGCGTCCTCTACGAGCAGTACTTC
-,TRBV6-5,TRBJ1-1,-,CASSRSVDTEAFF,TGTGCCAGCAGCCGGAGTGTCGACACTGAAGCTTTCTTT
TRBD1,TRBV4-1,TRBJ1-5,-,CASSQTQGGQPQHF,TGCGCCAGCAGCCAAACACAGGGGGGCCAGCCCCAGCATTTT
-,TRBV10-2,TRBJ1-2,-,CASSGQWVRGHGYTF,TGCGCCAGCAGTGGGCAATGGGTCAGGGGTCATGGCTACACCTTC
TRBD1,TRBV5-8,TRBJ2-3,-,CASSFRTGQGTGTQYF,TGTGCCAGCAGCTTTAGGACGGGACAGGGTACGGGTACGCAGTATTTT
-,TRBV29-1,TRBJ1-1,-,CSVEEGAGTEAFF,TGCAGCGTTGAAGAGGGGGCAGGCACTGAAGCTTTCTTT
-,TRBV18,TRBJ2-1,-,CASSRDQYNEQFF,TGTGCCAGCTCACGAGATCAATACAATGAGCAGTTCTTC
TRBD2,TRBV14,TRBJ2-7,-,CASSHPGLAGVYEQYF,TGTGCCAGCAGCCATCCGGGACTAGCGGGAGTATACGAGCAGTACTTC
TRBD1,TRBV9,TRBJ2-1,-,CASLPLTGVNKGDEQFF,TGTGCCAGCCTCCCTCTTACAGGGGTCAATAAGGGGGATGAGCAGTTCTTC
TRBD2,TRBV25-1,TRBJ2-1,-,CASSVASGYNEQFF,TGTGCCAGCAGTGTGGCTAGCGGTTACAATGAGCAGTTCTTC
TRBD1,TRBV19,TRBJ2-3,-,CASGPTGGGTDTQYF,TGTGCCAGTGGGCCGACAGGGGGAGGCACAGATACGCAGTATTTT
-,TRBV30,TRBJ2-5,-,CAWSVGGRGETQYF,TGTGCCTGGAGTGTCGGGGGGCGAGGAGAGACCCAGTACTTC
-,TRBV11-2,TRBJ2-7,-,CASSPPRGTYEQYF,TGTGCCAGCAGCCCCCCCCGGGGAACCTACGAGCAGTACTTC
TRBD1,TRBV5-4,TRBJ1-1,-,CASSWGTGLTFF,TGTGCCAGCAGCTGGGGGACAGGGTTAACTTTCTTT
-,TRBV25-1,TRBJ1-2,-,CASSEFRTIGYTF,TGTGCCAGCAGTGAATTTAGAACCATCGGCTACACCTTC
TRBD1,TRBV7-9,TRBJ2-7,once,CASSSPTGEIYEQYF,TGTGCCAGCAGCTCGCCGACAGGGGAAATATACGAGCAGTACTTC
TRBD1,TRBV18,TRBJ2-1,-,CAQGHGPADNEQFF,TGTGCACAGGGGCATGGCCCCGCAGACAATGAGCAGTTCTTC
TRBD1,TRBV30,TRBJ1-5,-,CAWSSGTGSQPQHF,TGTGCCTGGAGTAGCGGGACAGGGAGTCAGCCCCAGCATTTT
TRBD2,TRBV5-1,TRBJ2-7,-,CASSTTSGGPYEQYF,TGCGCCAGCAGCACCACTAGCGGGGGGCCGTACGAGCAGTACTTC
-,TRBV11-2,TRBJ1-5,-,CASSLSDSNQPQHF,TGTGCCAGCAGCCTGAGCGACAGTAATCAGCCCCAGCATTTT
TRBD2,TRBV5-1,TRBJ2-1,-,CASSLEGGVAGKQFF,TGCGCCAGCAGCTTGGAGGGTGGGGTAGCGGGAAAGCAGTTCTTC
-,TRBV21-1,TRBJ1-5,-,CASSEPGQTKPCQPQHF,TGTGCCAGCAGCGAACCGGGACAGACAAAACCCTGCCAGCCCCAGCATTTT
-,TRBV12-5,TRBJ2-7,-,CASGPQGASYEQYF,TGTGCTAGTGGTCCACAAGGAGCCTCCTACGAGCAGTACTTC
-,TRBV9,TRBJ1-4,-,CASSPGNLQGRLNEKLFF,TGTGCCAGCAGCCCCGGAAACCTACAGGGCCGGCTTAATGAAAAACTGTTTTTT